Below are 22 T cell receptor beta chains sequenced from a single sample in a study of T cell responses to AZD1222 COVID-19 vaccine. The protocol was immunoSEQ multiplex PCR, while the TCRdb copy is restricted to in-frame clones and leaves out a portion. The data show 150,000 to 200,000 clones, about 92% seen once. The specimen was peripheral blood, collected on day 0 of AZD1222 vaccination. The receptors derive from an adult in good health.

This clone was observed once. The chain combines TRBV28 with TRBJ2-3; TRBD1 is a possible D gene (6 bases). Germline V gene sequence: CDR1 MDHEN, CDR2 SYDVKM. The CDR3 spans 14 residues. V was trimmed by 3 bases and J by 2 bases, leaving 9 bases between them. The CDR3 protein is CASSFRGPTDTQYF. Written as DNA, the CDR3 is TGTGCCAGCAGTTTCAGGGGCCCCACAGATACGCAGTATTTT.

DNA for the CDR3: TGTGCCACCAGTGACCCTTCGGGGCCGGGGGAGACCCAGTACTTC. Translating it yields CATSDPSGPGETQYF. The chain recombines TRBV24-1 with TRBJ2-5; either TRBD1 or TRBD2 may supply D (5 bases each). The germline gives CDR1 KGHDR, CDR2 SFDVKD. The CDR3 length is 15 residues. V was clipped by 4 bases and J by 5 bases, with 16 bases between them.

The chain recombines TRBV4-1 with TRBJ2-7; weak D call: TRBD2 (6 bases). Germline CDR1 is MGHRA and CDR2 is YSYEKL. The CDR3 covers 17 residues. V shed 2 bases and J shed 4 bases, with 21 bases lying between them. CDR3 amino acids: CASSQQTSGTSNYEQYF. DNA of the CDR3: TGCGCCAGCAGCCAACAGACTTCCGGGACTTCTAATTACGAGCAGTACTTC.

V gene TRBV6-5 combines with J gene TRBJ1-2; D may be TRBD1 (6 bases). Trimming took off 6 bases at V and 8 bases at J, with 13 bases between the two ends. The CDR3 length is 12 residues. Germline V CDR1 and CDR2: MNHEY, SVGAGI. The CDR3: CASSPPQGGYTF. Written as DNA, the CDR3 is TGTGCCAGCAGCCCCCCCCAGGGGGGCTACACCTTC.

The chain is built from TRBV30 and TRBJ2-1, with 10 bases matching TRBD1. Germline loops: CDR1 GTSNPN, CDR2 SVGIG (reference sequence). The CDR3 is 13 amino acids. Germline trimming cut 5 bases from V and 9 bases from J; bases unmatched to any gene: 7. The CDR3 protein is CAWRGQGLGEQFF. Written as DNA, the CDR3 is TGTGCCTGGCGGGGACAGGGGCTCGGTGAGCAGTTCTTC.

The V call is TRBV2, the J call TRBJ1-2, with 9 bases fitting TRBD1. CDR3 length equals 14 residues. The V and J ends lost 6 bases and 3 bases, in that order; junction bases with no gene match: 5. Germline V gene data show CDR1 as SNHLY and CDR2 as FYNNEI. The CDR3 sequence: CASRDRGSDYGYTF. CDR3 coding DNA: TGTGCCAGCAGAGACAGGGGGTCGGACTATGGCTACACCTTC.

J is TRBJ1-1 and V is TRBV2, with D uncertain. V gave up 6 bases and J gave up 1 base, with 9 bases separating them. The CDR3 spans 13 residues. CDR1 and CDR2 (germline): SNHLY, FYNNEI. Written as DNA, the CDR3 is TGTGCCAGCAGCTTAGATCCGAACACTGAAGCTTTCTTT. Protein product: CASSLDPNTEAFF.

V and J are TRBV7-6 and TRBJ2-7, with 15 bases lining up with TRBD2. V lost 4 bases, J lost 8 bases, and 6 bases stayed unmatched. The CDR3 covers 15 residues. CDR1 is SGHVS, CDR2 FNYEAQ, per germline. The CDR3 nucleotides read TGTGCCAGCAGCTCAGGGACTAGCGGGGGGAAACAGCAGTACTTC. Translation gives CASSSGTSGGKQQYF.

J is TRBJ1-3 and V is TRBV6-1; the match to TRBD1 covers 8 bases. V dropped 4 bases and J dropped 0; count of bases not matched to a gene: 11. This CDR3 spans 18 amino acids. Germline CDR1 reads MNHNS; CDR2 reads SASEGT. The CDR3 DNA is TGTGCCAGCAGTGGAGGACAGGGAACCACTTTCTCTGGAAACACCATATATTTT. This encodes CASSGGQGTTFSGNTIYF.

V is TRBV10-3 and J is TRBJ2-2; D unclear. The V gene lost 8 bases and the J gene lost 1 base, with 8 bases spanning the gap. The CDR3 has 13 amino acids. Germline V gene sequence: CDR1 ENHRY, CDR2 SYGVKD. CDR3 protein: CAIRAQNTGELFF. CDR3 nucleotide sequence: TGTGCCATCCGGGCCCAGAACACCGGGGAGCTGTTTTTT.

V and J are TRBV13 and TRBJ1-5; D not certain. CDR1 is PRHDT and CDR2 is FYEKMQ in the germline V gene (reference sequence). This CDR3 is built from 18 residues. The V end lost 3 bases, the J end lost 0 bases, and 18 bases lay between the germline ends. The CDR3 sequence: CASSLRGKVGNSNQPQHF. CDR3 nucleotide sequence: TGTGCCAGCAGCTTGCGGGGAAAGGTTGGGAATAGCAATCAGCCCCAGCATTTT.

The chain recombines TRBV11-3 with TRBJ2-3; 12 nucleotides line up with TRBD2. The CDR3 length is 16 residues. Trimming took 4 bases from V and 4 from J; bases not matched to a gene: 6. Per the germline V gene, CDR1 is SGHNT and CDR2 is YENEEA. The CDR3 DNA is TGTGCCAGCAGCTCAGGACTAGCGGGGCTCTCAGATACGCAGTATTTT. Residues: CASSSGLAGLSDTQYF.

The chain recombines TRBV9 with TRBJ2-5, with 9 bases that match TRBD2. V shed 0 bases and J 4 bases; nucleotides not matched to a gene: 7. The CDR3 length is 16 residues. Germline CDR1 and CDR2: SGDLS and YYNGEE. This chain's CDR3 is CASSVGGSGGSETQYF. The CDR3 nucleotides read TGTGCCAGCAGCGTAGGCGGTAGCGGGGGTTCAGAGACCCAGTACTTC.

The chain employs TRBV7-9 and TRBJ1-2; D is possibly TRBD1 (5 bases). The CDR3 extends over 13 amino acids. Germline V lookup: CDR1 SEHNR, CDR2 FQNEAQ (reference sequence). V was trimmed by 5 bases and J by 1 base, leaving 8 bases between them. The CDR3 nucleotides are TGTGCCAGCAGCCCCGACAGTAACTATGGCTACACCTTC. Its protein is CASSPDSNYGYTF.

This chain uses TRBV6-5 with TRBJ1-2; D is possibly TRBD1 (6 bases). Trimming took 7 bases from V and 3 from J, leaving 15 bases between them. Germline V lookup: CDR1 MNHEY, CDR2 SVGAGI. This CDR3 spans 14 amino acids. The CDR3 is CASTQDRSDYGYTF. DNA for the CDR3: TGTGCCAGCACTCAAGACAGGTCCGACTATGGCTACACCTTC.

J is TRBJ1-2 and V is TRBV30; 8 nucleotides align to TRBD1. The V gene end was trimmed by 6 bases and the J gene end by 8 bases; junction bases not matched to a gene: 5. The CDR3 runs 11 residues. CDR1 is GTSNPN, CDR2 SVGIG, per germline (reference sequence). The CDR3 nucleotides are TGTGCCTGTGACAGGGGACAGGGCTACACCTTC. This codes for CACDRGQGYTF.

CDR3 DNA sequence: TGTGCCAGTAGTGGACGGCTATATGGCTACACCTTC. As protein: CASSGRLYGYTF. V usage is TRBV19 and J usage is TRBJ1-2; D gene unclear. The CDR3 loop spans 12 amino acids. The V and J ends lost 5 bases and 5 bases respectively, with 9 bases between them. Germline V lookup: CDR1 LNHDA, CDR2 SQIVND (reference sequence).

This CDR3 is CAAGEGTANGYTF. The CDR3 bases are TGTGCCGCTGGGGAGGGGACAGCGAATGGCTACACCTTC. V and J are TRBV10-3 and TRBJ1-2, with TRBD1 matching 7 bases. The CDR3 spans 13 residues. Unmatched junction bases numbered 12, after V lost 11 bases and J lost 6 bases. The germline CDR1 and CDR2 sequences are ENHRY and SYGVKD.

The chain employs TRBV9 and TRBJ1-3; D remains ambiguous. This CDR3 comprises 14 residues. Germline values: CDR1 SGDLS, CDR2 YYNGEE. With 4 bases removed from V and 2 bases from J, the gap between germline ends came to 10 bases. CDR3 nucleotide sequence: TGTGCCAGCAGCACGGAGCCAACTGGAAACACCATATATTTT. Protein product: CASSTEPTGNTIYF.

The chain carries TRBV19 and TRBJ1-6; D is ambiguous. This CDR3 contains 14 residues. The V end lost 5 bases, the J end lost 6 bases, and 11 bases lay between the germline ends. The germline gives CDR1 LNHDA, CDR2 SQIVND (reference sequence). The CDR3 bases are TGTGCCAGTAGTTTTACAGTTAGTAATTCACCCCTCCACTTT. Protein: CASSFTVSNSPLHF.

About this clone: Other DNA sequences in the sample encode the same CDR3. The gene calls are TRBV2 and TRBJ2-2; D remains ambiguous. The V end was cut by 2 bases, the J end by 6 bases, with 7 bases between. Germline V gene lookup returns CDR1 SNHLY and CDR2 FYNNEI. The CDR3 is 13 residues long. CDR3 sequence: CASSEWAAGELFF. CDR3 bases: TGTGCCAGCAGTGAATGGGCCGCCGGGGAGCTGTTTTTT.

This sequence joins TRBV7-2 and TRBJ1-2; D is unresolved. The CDR3 has 14 residues. Trimming stripped 5 bases from V and 8 bases from J, with 18 bases between. Germline V CDR1 and CDR2: SGHTA, FQGNSA. The CDR3 loop reads CASSPDRVIRGYTF. The CDR3 DNA is TGTGCCAGCAGCCCAGATCGAGTGATTCGGGGCTACACCTTC.